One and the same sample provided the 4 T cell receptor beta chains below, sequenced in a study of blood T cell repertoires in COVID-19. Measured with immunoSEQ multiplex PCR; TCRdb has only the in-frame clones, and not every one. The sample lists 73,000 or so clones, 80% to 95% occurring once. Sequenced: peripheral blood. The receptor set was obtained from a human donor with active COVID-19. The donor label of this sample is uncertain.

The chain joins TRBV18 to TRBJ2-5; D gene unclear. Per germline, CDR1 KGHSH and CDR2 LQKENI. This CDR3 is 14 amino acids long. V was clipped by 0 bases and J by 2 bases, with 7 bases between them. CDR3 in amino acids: CASSPPGVQETQYF. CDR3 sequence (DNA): TGTGCCAGCTCACCACCCGGAGTACAAGAGACCCAGTACTTC.

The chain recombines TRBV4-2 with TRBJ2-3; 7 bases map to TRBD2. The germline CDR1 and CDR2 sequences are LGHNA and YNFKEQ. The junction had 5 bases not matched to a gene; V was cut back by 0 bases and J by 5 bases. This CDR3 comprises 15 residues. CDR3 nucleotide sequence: TGTGCCAGCAGCCAAGATCGAGTAGCGGGAGATACGCAGTATTTT. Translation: CASSQDRVAGDTQYF.

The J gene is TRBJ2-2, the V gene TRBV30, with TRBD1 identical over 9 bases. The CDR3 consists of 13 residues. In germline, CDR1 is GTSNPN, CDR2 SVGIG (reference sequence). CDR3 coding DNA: TGTGCTTGGGGGACAGGGTACACCGGGGAGCTGTTTTTT. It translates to CAWGTGYTGELFF.

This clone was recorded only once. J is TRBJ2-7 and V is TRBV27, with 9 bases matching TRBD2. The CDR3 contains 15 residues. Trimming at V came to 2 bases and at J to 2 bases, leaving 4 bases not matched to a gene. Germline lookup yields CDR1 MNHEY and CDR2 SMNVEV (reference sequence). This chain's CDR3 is CASSLSSGSPYEQYF. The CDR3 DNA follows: TGTGCCAGCAGTTTAAGTAGCGGGAGTCCCTACGAGCAGTACTTC.